Listed here is a single TCR beta chain. An end of the junction does not agree with germline; a read error may underlie this. The V gene's germline CDR1 is SNHLY and CDR2 FYNNEI. The CDR3 runs to 13 residues. One entry per CDR3 protein, called by TCRdb with MiXCR from the RT-PCR reads. The sample shows around 490,000 distinct CDR3 sequences, approximately 7.7% of them seen only once. The sample originates from a study of response to subunit inactivated influenza vaccine. The chain has TRBV2 and TRBJ1-2; maybe TRBD1 (5 bases). The specimen was PBMCs from blood, collected less than 30 months after vaccination. This TCR was recovered from a man in his fifties or sixties who received an inactivated influenza vaccine. CDR3: CASAERGNYGYTF. CDR3 nucleotides: TGTGCCAGCGCCGAGAGGGGTAACTATGGCTACACTTTC. Full variable domain (remainder filled in from reference TRBV2 and TRBJ1-2): EPEVTQTPSHQVTQMGQEVILRCVPISNHLYFYWYRQILGQKVEFLVSFYNNEISEKSEIFDDQFSVERPDGSNFTLKIRSTKLEDSAMYFCASAERGNYGYTFGSGTRLTVV.